The 30 T cell receptor beta chains below all came from one sample that was sequenced in a study of beta chain features in type 1 diabetes. Reverse transcription of all isolated RNA meant that expressed TCRB transcripts were sequenced. Here immunoSEQ multiplex PCR was the method, and the copy in TCRdb shows in-frame clones only, minus some. Among about 320,000 clones listed, around 15% were seen once. Sequenced material: central memory CD4+ T cells from blood. All receptors derive from a man aged 25-45 years in good health.

This clone was observed a handful of times. The genes are TRBV6-5 and TRBJ2-2; unclear D gene. V was pared by 6 bases and J by 3 bases, with 8 bases between. From germline, CDR1 is MNHEY and CDR2 SVGAGI. The CDR3 extends over 13 amino acids. The CDR3 loop is CASRPGYTGELFF. CDR3 nucleotide sequence: TGTGCCAGCAGACCCGGGTACACCGGGGAGCTGTTTTTT.

V usage is TRBV4-3 and J usage is TRBJ1-5; maybe TRBD1 (5 bases). Germline V CDR1 and CDR2: LGHNA, YSLEER. The CDR3 has 16 amino acids. Trimming cost V 1 base and J 3 bases, with 13 bases left between them. DNA of the CDR3: TGCGCCAGCAGCCAAGCCCTCGGGGCCTTCAATCAGCCCCAGCATTTT. Amino acid sequence: CASSQALGAFNQPQHF.

The chain carries TRBV5-1 and TRBJ2-1; the match to TRBD2 covers 8 bases. Germline trimming cut 4 bases from V and 6 bases from J; bases unmatched to any gene: 15. Germline V gene lookup returns CDR1 SGHRS and CDR2 YFSETQ. This CDR3 region has 17 residues. CDR3 residues: CASSPISPLGLVNEQFF. The CDR3 region has the DNA TGCGCCAGCAGCCCCATATCCCCCCTGGGACTAGTCAATGAGCAGTTCTTC.

Comment on this clone: Other DNA variants within this sample encode the same CDR3. The V call is TRBV7-2, the J call TRBJ1-6, with TRBD1 as a possible D gene (6 bases). The CDR3 consists of 16 residues. In germline, CDR1 is SGHTA, CDR2 FQGNSA. Trimming took 6 bases from V and 0 from J, leaving 12 bases between them. The CDR3 spells CASRGTGSSYNSPLHF. DNA of the CDR3: TGTGCCAGCAGAGGCACAGGGAGCTCCTATAATTCACCCCTCCACTTT. Combining the CDR3 with reference TRBV7-2 and TRBJ1-6 gives the whole variable domain GAGVSQSPSNKVTEKGKDVELRCDPISGHTALYWYRQSLGQGLEFLIYFQGNSAPDKSGLPSDRFSAERTGGSVSTLTIQRTQQEDSAVYLCASRGTGSSYNSPLHFGNGTRLTVT.

This clone was counted at least ten times. This CDR3 is also generated by other DNA sequences in the sample. V and J are TRBV28 and TRBJ2-5; a possible D gene is TRBD1 (5 bases). Trimming cost V 5 bases and J 5 bases, with 9 bases left between them. Germline V gives CDR1 MDHEN, CDR2 SYDVKM. The CDR3 is 12 residues long. Here the CDR3 reads CASSGAIETQYF. CDR3 DNA: TGTGCCAGCAGTGGGGCGATTGAGACCCAGTACTTC.

This clone appeared many times. The chain combines TRBV10-2 with TRBJ1-5; 9 nucleotides agree with TRBD1. The CDR3 covers 18 residues. CDR1 WSHSY and CDR2 SAAADI come from the germline V gene. The V segment lost 0 bases and the J segment 7 bases; nucleotides outside the gene matches: 13. CDR3 nucleotide sequence: TGCGCCAGCAGTGAGTCGGGGACAGGGATGATTGTTGGACAGCCCCAGCATTTT. Translating it yields CASSESGTGMIVGQPQHF.

This clone was recorded at least ten times. V gene TRBV4-3 combines with J gene TRBJ2-7; TRBD1 agrees at 7 bases. Germline CDR1 and CDR2: LGHNA and YSLEER. This CDR3 contains 18 residues. Trimming cost V 0 bases and J 4 bases; bases outside gene matches: 15. CDR3 amino acids: CASSQEGEDRDYPYEQYV. The CDR3 DNA reads as TGCGCCAGCAGCCAAGAAGGGGAAGACAGGGATTATCCTTACGAGCAGTACGTC.

The rearrangement joins TRBV18 to TRBJ2-3; TRBD2 might be the D (5 bases). Germline V gene data show CDR1 as KGHSH and CDR2 as LQKENI. CDR3 length: 14 residues. Trimming left V 5 bases short and J 3 bases short, with 12 bases between. CDR3 region: CASSSALVTDTQYF. CDR3 DNA: TGTGCCAGCTCATCAGCACTAGTTACAGATACGCAGTATTTT.

To note about this clone: An end of the junction differs from the germline gene, which may be a read error. The V gene is TRBV5-5, the J gene TRBJ1-5; a possible D gene is TRBD1 (5 bases). From germline, CDR1 is SGHKS and CDR2 YYEKEE (reference sequence). The CDR3 length is 16 residues. CDR3 nucleotides: TGCGCCAGCAGCCAAGTTGCGGGGACTCGCAATCAGCCCCAGCATTTT. This encodes CASSQVAGTRNQPQHF.

Note on this clone: A much larger clonotype is one base distant, so this may be a read error. This rearrangement joins TRBV14 to TRBJ2-3; no clear D gene. Trimming took off 4 bases at V and 0 bases at J, with 2 bases between the two ends. The germline V gene encodes CDR1 SGHDN and CDR2 FVKESK. This CDR3 has 12 residues. The CDR3 spells CASSRSTDTQYF. CDR3 sequence (DNA): TGTGCCAGCAGCCGTAGCACAGATACGCAGTATTTT.

This chain joins TRBV4-2 and TRBJ1-6; 7 bases agree with TRBD1. This CDR3 is 15 amino acids long. J lost 6 bases, V lost 5 bases, and 7 bases had no gene match. The germline V gene encodes CDR1 LGHNA and CDR2 YNFKEQ. The CDR3 spells CASSFARGVNSPLHF. CDR3 DNA sequence: TGTGCCAGCAGCTTTGCCAGGGGGGTTAATTCACCCCTCCACTTT.

This clone was observed a few times. V and J are TRBV5-6 and TRBJ2-7; the D gene is possibly TRBD2 (5 bases). Trimming removed 4 bases at V and 0 bases at J, with 5 bases between. The CDR3 spans 12 residues. Per the germline V gene, CDR1 is SGHDT and CDR2 is YYEEEE. CDR3: CASSGSSYEQYF. The CDR3 region has the DNA TGTGCCAGCAGCGGGAGCTCCTACGAGCAGTACTTC.

This clone appeared a few times. This likely traces to a read error, being one base from a far larger clone. The chain combines TRBV5-1 with TRBJ2-1, with TRBD1 matching 11 bases. The CDR3 length is 17 residues. The trim removed 2 bases at V and 7 bases at J, leaving 11 bases unmatched. CDR1 is SGHRS, CDR2 YFSETQ, per germline. For the CDR3, the DNA is TGCGCCAGCAGCTTATCGACCGGGACAGGGGGGGGGAATGAGCAGTTCTTC. Translating it yields CASSLSTGTGGGNEQFF.

A few counts support this clone. The rearrangement links TRBV11-2 to TRBJ1-2; perhaps TRBD1 as D (5 bases). Germline lookup yields CDR1 SGHAT and CDR2 FQNNGV. Trimming stripped 5 bases from V and 6 bases from J, with 16 bases between. The CDR3 runs to 14 residues. In nucleotides, the CDR3 is TGTGCCAGCAGCCTCGCTCTCCAGGGTAATGGCTACACCTTC. Protein sequence: CASSLALQGNGYTF.

This clone was detected only a few times. The same CDR3 can be traced to other DNA sequences in this sample. The chain combines TRBV6-6 with TRBJ2-3; weak D call: TRBD2 (8 bases). CDR1 and CDR2 (germline): MNHNY, SVGAGI (reference sequence). The CDR3 sequence is 15 residues long. Trimming pared 6 bases from V and 1 base from J, leaving 14 bases between. This chain's CDR3 is CASSPGGGGTDTQYF. The CDR3 nucleotides read TGTGCCAGCAGCCCGGGAGGGGGCGGCACAGATACGCAGTATTTT.

This clone was seen only a few times. The genes are TRBV7-2 and TRBJ2-5, with TRBD1 matching 8 bases. The V gene end was trimmed by 4 bases and the J gene end by 4 bases; junction bases not matched to a gene: 5. CDR1 SGHTA and CDR2 FQGNSA come from the germline V gene. CDR3 length: 14 residues. CDR3 DNA sequence: TGTGCCAGCAGCTCCGGGACAGGCACAGAGACCCAGTACTTC. Protein: CASSSGTGTETQYF. Using reference TRBV7-2 and TRBJ2-5 for the parts outside the CDR3, the full variable domain is GAGVSQSPSNKVTEKGKDVELRCDPISGHTALYWYRQSLGQGLEFLIYFQGNSAPDKSGLPSDRFSAERTGGSVSTLTIQRTQQEDSAVYLCASSSGTGTETQYFGPGTRLLVL.

This clone came up a few times. The chain links TRBV7-7 to TRBJ2-5, with 7 positions matching TRBD2. The V gene end was trimmed by 1 base and the J gene end by 5 bases; junction bases not matched to a gene: 10. The CDR3 runs to 16 residues. Germline CDR1 is SSHAT and CDR2 is FNYEAQ (reference sequence). CDR3 protein: CASSLVPPGGWETQYF. The DNA of the CDR3 is TGTGCCAGCAGCTTAGTGCCACCGGGGGGATGGGAGACCCAGTACTTC.

This clone occurred a few times. The chain combines TRBV10-3 with TRBJ2-5, with D perhaps matching TRBD1 (5 bases). This CDR3 has 13 residues. Germline V lookup: CDR1 ENHRY, CDR2 SYGVKD. Trimming shortened V by 5 bases and J by 0 bases, and 7 bases separated the two germline ends. CDR3 sequence reads: CAISPRDQETQYF. In nucleotides, the CDR3 is TGTGCCATCAGTCCCAGGGACCAAGAGACCCAGTACTTC.

This clone was detected only a few times. J is TRBJ1-2 and V is TRBV20-1; D gene uncertain. The length of the CDR3 is 11 residues. V gave up 1 base and J gave up 0 bases, with 0 bases separating them. Germline lookup yields CDR1 DFQATT and CDR2 SNEGSKA (reference sequence). The CDR3 spells CSARANYGYTF. The CDR3 DNA is TGCAGTGCTAGAGCTAACTATGGCTACACCTTC.

This clone has at least ten counts. The V call is TRBV28, the J call TRBJ1-4; D may be TRBD1 (5 bases). Trimming removed 5 bases at V and 8 bases at J, with 21 bases between. Germline CDR1 MDHEN, CDR2 SYDVKM. This CDR3 is 16 amino acids long. This chain's CDR3 is CASSGGSAGIREKLFF. The CDR3 coding sequence is TGTGCCAGCAGTGGGGGTTCGGCAGGGATAAGGGAAAAACTGTTTTTT.

This clone was found a few times. The chain employs TRBV27 and TRBJ2-5; 7 nucleotides line up with TRBD1. V was clipped by 3 bases and J by 4 bases; unmatched bases: 2. Per germline, CDR1 MNHEY and CDR2 SMNVEV (reference sequence). The CDR3 loop spans 13 amino acids. The CDR3 DNA reads TGTGCCAGCAGTTTGGCAGGGGGAGAGACCCAGTACTTC. Translated: CASSLAGGETQYF.

This clone was counted only a few times. This chain connects TRBV30 to TRBJ2-3; a possible D gene is TRBD2 (5 bases). The CDR3 contains 12 residues. From germline, CDR1 is GTSNPN and CDR2 SVGIG (reference sequence). Trimming removed 5 bases at V and 6 bases at J, with 12 bases between. For the CDR3, the DNA is TGTGCCTGGGGTTACCCGGGGGATACGCAGTATTTT. Its protein product is CAWGYPGDTQYF.

The chain carries TRBV18 and TRBJ1-4; D is unclear. CDR1 is KGHSH, CDR2 LQKENI, per germline. The CDR3 has 16 residues. V lost 3 bases and J 3 bases, leaving 14 bases between the germline ends. DNA of the CDR3: TGTGCCAGCTCACCCTCCTCGATTCTTGCTAATGAAAAACTGTTTTTT. Protein sequence: CASSPSSILANEKLFF.

This chain joins TRBV2 and TRBJ2-1, with 10 bases matching TRBD2. This CDR3 has 15 amino acids. Germline V gives CDR1 SNHLY, CDR2 FYNNEI. With 6 bases clipped from V and 6 bases from J, the junction kept 8 bases outside the gene matches. Written as DNA, the CDR3 is TGTGCCAGCAGCCCCCTGAGCGGGGGGGTCAATGAGCAGTTCTTC. Protein product: CASSPLSGGVNEQFF. The whole variable domain, filled in from reference TRBV2 and TRBJ2-1, reads EPEVTQTPSHQVTQMGQEVILRCVPISNHLYFYWYRQILGQKVEFLVSFYNNEISEKSEIFDDQFSVERPDGSNFTLKIRSTKLEDSAMYFCASSPLSGGVNEQFFGPGTRLTVL.

The V call is TRBV18, the J call TRBJ2-4, with TRBD2 matching over 7 bases. After removal of 6 bases from V and 3 bases from J, the junction contained 17 bases not matched to a gene. This CDR3 region has 18 residues. CDR1 is KGHSH and CDR2 is LQKENI in the germline V gene. CDR3 loop: CASSGGDLERIGKNIQYF. The DNA for the CDR3 is TGTGCCAGCTCTGGGGGGGACCTTGAGCGGATAGGCAAAAACATTCAGTACTTC.

Only a few counts were recorded for this clone. The chain recombines TRBV7-9 with TRBJ1-4; D not resolved. Trimming took 1 base from V and 0 from J, leaving 9 bases between them. The CDR3 runs to 16 residues. Germline loops: CDR1 SEHNR, CDR2 FQNEAQ (reference sequence). For the CDR3, the DNA is TGTGCCAGCAGCTTAGTTAGCGGATCAACTAATGAAAAACTGTTTTTT. Translated, it gives CASSLVSGSTNEKLFF.

Many counts were recorded for this clone. V usage is TRBV7-2 and J usage is TRBJ1-6; D unclear. The CDR3 has 12 amino acids. Germline V gene data show CDR1 as SGHTA and CDR2 as FQGNSA. The V and J ends lost 2 bases and 5 bases respectively, with 1 base between them. The CDR3 sequence: CASSLNNSPLHF. CDR3 coding DNA: TGTGCCAGCAGCTTAAATAATTCACCCCTCCACTTT.

The table lists this clone with a few counts. This chain uses TRBV19 with TRBJ1-1; 8 bases are a match to TRBD1. J gave up 5 bases and V 9 bases, and 5 bases lay outside the gene matches. CDR1 is LNHDA and CDR2 is SQIVND in the germline V gene (reference sequence). The CDR3 totals 12 residues. CDR3 coding DNA: TGTGCCAGCGGGACAGGAGCTACTGAAGCTTTCTTT. It specifies CASGTGATEAFF.

V usage is TRBV7-2 and J usage is TRBJ2-2; weak D call: TRBD1 (6 bases). Germline CDR1 and CDR2: SGHTA and FQGNSA. V was cut by 1 base and J by 7 bases, with 13 bases left in between. This CDR3 comprises 15 residues. CDR3 in amino acids: CASSLVRGEVGELFF. The CDR3 DNA sequence: TGTGCCAGCAGCTTAGTCAGGGGCGAGGTCGGGGAGCTGTTTTTT.

At least ten counts were recorded for this clone. The rearrangement uses TRBV7-2 and TRBJ1-5, with a weak D call TRBD1 (5 bases). The CDR3 covers 13 residues. V was trimmed by 5 bases and J by 5 bases, leaving 10 bases between them. Germline V gene sequence: CDR1 SGHTA, CDR2 FQGNSA. The CDR3: CASSVDKDQPQHF. The CDR3 DNA reads TGTGCCAGCAGCGTGGACAAAGATCAGCCCCAGCATTTT.